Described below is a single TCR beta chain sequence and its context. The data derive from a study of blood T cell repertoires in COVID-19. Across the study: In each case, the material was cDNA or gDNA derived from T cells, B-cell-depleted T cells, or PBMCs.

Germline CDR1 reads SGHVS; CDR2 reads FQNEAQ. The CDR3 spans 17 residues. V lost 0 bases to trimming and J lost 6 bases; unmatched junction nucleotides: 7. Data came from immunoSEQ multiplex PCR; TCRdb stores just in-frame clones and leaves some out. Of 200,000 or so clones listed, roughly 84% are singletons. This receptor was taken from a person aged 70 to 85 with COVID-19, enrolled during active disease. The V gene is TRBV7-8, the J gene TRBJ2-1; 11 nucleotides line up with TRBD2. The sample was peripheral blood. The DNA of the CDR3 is TGTGCCAGCAGCTTAGCACTAGCGGGAGTCAGCATCAATGAGCAGTTCTTC. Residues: CASSLALAGVSINEQFF.